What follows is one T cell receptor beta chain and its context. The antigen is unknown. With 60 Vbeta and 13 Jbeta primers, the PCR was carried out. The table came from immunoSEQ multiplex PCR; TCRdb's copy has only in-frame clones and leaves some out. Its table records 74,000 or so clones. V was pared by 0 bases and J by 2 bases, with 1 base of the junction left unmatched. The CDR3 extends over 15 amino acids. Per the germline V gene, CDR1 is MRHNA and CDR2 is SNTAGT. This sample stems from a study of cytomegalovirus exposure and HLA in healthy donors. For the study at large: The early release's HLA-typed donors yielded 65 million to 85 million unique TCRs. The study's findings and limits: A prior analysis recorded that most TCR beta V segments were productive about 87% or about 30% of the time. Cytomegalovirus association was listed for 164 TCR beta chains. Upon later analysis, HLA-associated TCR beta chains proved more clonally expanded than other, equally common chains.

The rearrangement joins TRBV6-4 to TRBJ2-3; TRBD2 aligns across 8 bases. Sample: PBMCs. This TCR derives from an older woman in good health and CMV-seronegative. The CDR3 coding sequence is TGTGCCAGCAGTGACTCAGCGGGAGACACAGATACGCAGTATTTT. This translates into CASSDSAGDTDTQYF.